Included here is one T cell receptor beta chain sequence, with context. Its matching antigen is unknown. The data derive from a study of T cells after yellow fever vaccination. TCRdb re-called the 5' RACE reads with MiXCR, one entry per CDR3 protein. Of roughly 340,000 distinct CDR3 sequences listed, roughly 8.7% are singletons. Findings and caveats of the study: From the bulk population, abundant clonotypes could contaminate and appear within FACS-sorted repertoires.

This TCR was sampled from a man aged 18 to 29 who received the YFV17D yellow fever vaccine. Sequenced material: PBMCs, taken on the day of the first yellow fever vaccination.

The CDR3 loop reads CASSSPRTGGNYGYTF. The CDR3 DNA follows: TGTGCCAGCAGTTCCCCCCGGACAGGGGGCAACTATGGCTACACCTTC. The gene calls are TRBV12-3 or TRBV12-4 and TRBJ1-2; the match to TRBD1 covers 11 bases. After removal of 4 bases from V and 2 bases from J, the junction contained 6 bases not matched to a gene. The length of the CDR3 is 16 residues.